This T cell receptor (beta chain) was recovered during a study of T cells after yellow fever vaccination. Unmatched junction bases numbered 7, after V lost 7 bases and J lost 6 bases. Germline V lookup: CDR1 ENHRY, CDR2 SYGVKD. The CDR3 length is 15 residues. As regards this clonotype: Its antigen remains unidentified.

Findings and limits, study-wide: Relatively few clonotypes were ones that appeared in both CD4 and CD8 compartments. One caveat is that FACS-sorted repertoires could contain abundant clonotypes contaminating from the bulk population.

MiXCR was run by TCRdb on the 5' RACE reads, yielding one entry per CDR3 protein. The table records just under 600,000 distinct CDR3 sequences, roughly 14% of them present only once. The sequence came from a man aged 25 to 40 who received the YFV17D yellow fever vaccine. The starting material was PBMCs, obtained on the day of the yellow fever booster vaccination. The genes are TRBV10-3 and TRBJ2-3; the match to TRBD2 covers 13 bases. CDR3 sequence (DNA): TGTGCCATCAAAGGACTAGCGGGAGATCGGGATACGCAGTATTTT. Protein: CAIKGLAGDRDTQYF.